Presented here are 31 T cell receptor beta chains from one specimen sequenced in a study of blood T cell repertoires in COVID-19. Clones were read by immunoSEQ multiplex PCR, and TCRdb kept only the in-frame ones, dropping some. Among about 130,000 clones listed, approximately 88% were seen once. What was sequenced was peripheral blood. The receptors originated from a man aged 45-65 years with acute or convalescent COVID-19.

V gene TRBV5-1 combines with J gene TRBJ1-2, with 8 nucleotides matching TRBD1. V dropped 8 bases and J dropped 1; count of bases not matched to a gene: 7. The CDR3 is made up of 14 amino acids. The germline CDR1 and CDR2 sequences are SGHRS and YFSETQ. CDR3 amino acids: CARDRANFNYGYTF. The CDR3 bases are TGCGCCAGGGACAGGGCAAACTTTAACTATGGCTACACCTTC.

Here the CDR3 DNA reads TGTGCCAGCAGCCTCTGGGGCGGGAGCTCCTACAATGAGCAGTTCTTC. Translation: CASSLWGGSSYNEQFF. V is TRBV27 and J is TRBJ2-1, with 7 bases that match TRBD2. The J segment lost 0 bases and the V segment lost 6 bases, leaving 8 bases of the junction unmatched. Germline CDR1 reads MNHEY; CDR2 reads SMNVEV (reference sequence). The CDR3 sequence is 16 residues long.

The rearrangement joins TRBV27 to TRBJ1-1; 8 bases align to TRBD1. This CDR3 has 15 residues. Germline loops: CDR1 MNHEY, CDR2 SMNVEV (reference sequence). V lost 5 bases, J lost 3 bases, and 8 bases stayed unmatched. CDR3: CASSLTWTGHTEAFF. The CDR3 DNA follows: TGTGCCAGCAGTCTCACATGGACAGGGCACACTGAAGCTTTCTTT.

The chain employs TRBV2 and TRBJ2-2; possibly TRBD1 for D (6 bases). Germline V gives CDR1 SNHLY, CDR2 FYNNEI. The CDR3 extends over 13 amino acids. The V end was cut by 7 bases, the J end by 3 bases, with 9 bases between. This chain's CDR3 is CASTRQDTGELFF. In DNA form, the CDR3 reads TGTGCCAGCACTCGACAGGACACCGGGGAGCTGTTTTTT.

The rearrangement joins TRBV20-1 to TRBJ2-7; tentative D call: TRBD2 (5 bases). CDR3 length: 14 residues. Trimming took 3 bases from V and 2 from J, leaving 14 bases between them. Looked up from germline, CDR1 is DFQATT and CDR2 is SNEGSKA (reference sequence). The CDR3 sequence: CSASSGLRPYEQYF. For the CDR3, the DNA is TGCAGTGCTAGTTCCGGACTCCGACCCTACGAGCAGTACTTC.

This chain uses TRBV19 with TRBJ1-4; perhaps TRBD1 as D (5 bases). Per germline, CDR1 LNHDA and CDR2 SQIVND (reference sequence). V shed 6 bases and J shed 3 bases, with 17 bases lying between them. The CDR3 runs 16 residues. The CDR3 region is CASSDPRGRANEKLFF. For the CDR3, the DNA is TGTGCCAGTAGCGACCCTCGGGGGAGAGCTAATGAAAAACTGTTTTTT.

The rearrangement joins TRBV28 to TRBJ1-5; perhaps TRBD1 as D (6 bases). This CDR3 has 12 residues. From germline, CDR1 is MDHEN and CDR2 SYDVKM. The V end lost 5 bases, the J end lost 11 bases, and 13 bases lay between the germline ends. In DNA form, the CDR3 reads TGTGCCAGCAGTCTACAGGGCCCGACCCAGCATTTT. Translating gives CASSLQGPTQHF.

The V gene is TRBV9, the J gene TRBJ1-1; possible D gene TRBD1, 6 bases. The CDR3 length is 14 residues. V was trimmed by 3 bases and J by 5 bases, leaving 14 bases between them. CDR1 is SGDLS and CDR2 is YYNGEE in the germline V gene. Here the CDR3 DNA reads TGTGCCAGCAGCGCAGGGGTAACTGGGACTGAAGCTTTCTTT. Its translation is CASSAGVTGTEAFF.

The chain recombines TRBV7-3 with TRBJ1-2; 7 positions agree with TRBD1. The CDR3 runs to 13 residues. V was pared by 5 bases and J by 7 bases, with 7 bases of the junction left unmatched. CDR1 is SGHTA, CDR2 FQGTGA, per germline. CDR3 nucleotide sequence: TGTGCCAGCAGCCCAAGGACAGGCGGTGGCTACACCTTC. This translates into CASSPRTGGGYTF.

The rearrangement uses TRBV4-1 and TRBJ2-6, with 8 bases matching TRBD2. With 1 base clipped from V and 3 bases from J, the junction kept 2 bases outside the gene matches. CDR3 length: 16 amino acids. Germline V CDR1 and CDR2: MGHRA, YSYEKL. The CDR3 here is CASSQVAGGGANVLTF. CDR3 nucleotide sequence: TGCGCCAGCAGCCAAGTCGCGGGAGGTGGGGCCAACGTCCTGACTTTC.

This chain uses TRBV29-1 with TRBJ2-5; TRBD2 aligns across 9 bases. CDR3 length equals 15 residues. Trimming at V came to 6 bases and at J to 5 bases, leaving 13 bases not matched to a gene. From germline, CDR1 is SQVTM and CDR2 ANQGSEA. DNA of the CDR3: TGCAGCGTCCTGATTATAGCGGGAGCGGGCGAGACCCAGTACTTC. Translated, it gives CSVLIIAGAGETQYF.

The CDR3 sequence: CASSRNRDRDTEAFF. The CDR3 nucleotides are TGTGCCAGCTCTCGGAACCGGGACAGGGACACTGAAGCTTTCTTT. The chain carries TRBV18 and TRBJ1-1; 9 positions match TRBD1. CDR1 is KGHSH, CDR2 LQKENI, per germline. V dropped 6 bases and J dropped 3; count of bases not matched to a gene: 8. This CDR3 is built from 15 residues. The whole variable domain, remainder taken from reference TRBV18 and TRBJ1-1, is NAGVMQNPRHLVRRRGQEARLRCSPMKGHSHVYWYRQLPEEGLKFMVYLQKENIIDESGMPKERFSAEFPKEGPSILRIQQVVRGDSAAYFCASSRNRDRDTEAFFGQGTRLTVV.

This chain joins TRBV5-1 and TRBJ2-5; D possibly corresponds to TRBD1 (5 bases). V was pared by 7 bases and J by 1 base, with 11 bases between. The CDR3 consists of 13 residues. Germline CDR1 SGHRS, CDR2 YFSETQ. The CDR3 DNA sequence: TGCGCCAGCGGTGAAGGGGCCCAAGAGACCCAGTACTTC. Encoded protein: CASGEGAQETQYF.

The chain has TRBV7-6 and TRBJ2-7; 7 nucleotides agree with TRBD1. Germline CDR1 is SGHVS and CDR2 is FNYEAQ. V was pared by 5 bases and J by 4 bases, with 2 bases of the junction left unmatched. This CDR3 is built from 12 residues. In nucleotides, the CDR3 is TGTGCCAGCAGCCGACAGGGATACGAGCAGTACTTC. This translates into CASSRQGYEQYF.

The chain joins TRBV5-1 to TRBJ2-5, with 16 bases matching TRBD2. The CDR3 runs 17 residues. Per the germline V gene, CDR1 is SGHRS and CDR2 is YFSETQ. The V segment lost 3 bases and the J segment 2 bases; nucleotides outside the gene matches: 4. The CDR3 reads CASSSGLAGGKQETQYF. CDR3 bases: TGCGCCAGCAGCTCGGGACTAGCGGGGGGGAAACAAGAGACCCAGTACTTC.

This clone occurred once. The same CDR3 arises from other DNA sequences in this sample as well. The gene calls are TRBV5-1 and TRBJ1-1; TRBD1 might be the D (5 bases). Germline V gene lookup returns CDR1 SGHRS and CDR2 YFSETQ. This CDR3 spans 14 amino acids. Trimming took 3 bases from V and 3 from J, leaving 12 bases between them. This CDR3 reads CASSSGGSDTEAFF. CDR3 bases: TGCGCCAGCAGCTCCGGGGGAAGTGACACTGAAGCTTTCTTT.

The J gene is TRBJ1-1, the V gene TRBV4-2; a weak D match, TRBD1 (6 bases). Germline CDR1 is LGHNA and CDR2 is YNFKEQ. The V gene lost 3 bases and the J gene lost 3 bases, with 8 bases spanning the gap. This CDR3 has 13 amino acids. The CDR3 spells CASSQQGYTEAFF. The CDR3 nucleotides read TGTGCCAGCAGCCAGCAGGGGTACACTGAAGCTTTCTTT.

The chain couples TRBV6-6 to TRBJ1-1; possibly TRBD1 for D (5 bases). The V end was cut by 5 bases, the J end by 1 base, with 11 bases between. Germline CDR1 and CDR2: MNHNY and SVGAGI (reference sequence). This CDR3 region has 14 residues. For the CDR3, the DNA is TGTGCCAGCAGTCTAATCGGGGGGAACACTGAAGCTTTCTTT. Its translation is CASSLIGGNTEAFF.

The chain employs TRBV13 and TRBJ2-5; no reliable D call. The CDR3 runs 14 residues. Germline V gene sequence: CDR1 PRHDT, CDR2 FYEKMQ (reference sequence). V lost 5 bases and J 2 bases, leaving 12 bases between the germline ends. CDR3 amino acids: CASSSATDQETQYF. For the CDR3, the DNA is TGTGCCAGCAGCAGCGCGACTGATCAAGAGACCCAGTACTTC.

This clone was found once. This chain joins TRBV29-1 and TRBJ2-7; D remains ambiguous. CDR1 is SQVTM, CDR2 ANQGSEA, per germline. Trimming removed 4 bases from V and 6 bases from J, with 16 bases in between. This CDR3 contains 13 residues. The DNA for the CDR3 is TGCAGCGTTGCTACTGAGATTCGTGGCGAGCAGTACTTC. This encodes CSVATEIRGEQYF.

The chain links TRBV9 to TRBJ1-1, with D perhaps TRBD1 (5 bases). The CDR3 totals 15 residues. Trimming shortened V by 5 bases and J by 4 bases, and 18 bases separated the two germline ends. Germline assignment: CDR1 SGDLS and CDR2 YYNGEE. CDR3 in amino acids: CASSPQGSSGTEAFF. CDR3 DNA sequence: TGTGCCAGCAGTCCCCAGGGAAGTTCGGGCACTGAAGCTTTCTTT. Full variable domain (rest looked up from reference TRBV9 and TRBJ1-1): DSGVTQTPKHLITATGQRVTLRCSPRSGDLSVYWYQQSLDQGLQFLIQYYNGEERAKGNILERFSAQQFPDLHSELNLSSLELGDSALYFCASSPQGSSGTEAFFGQGTRLTVV.

This clone was detected a few times. V gene TRBV4-1 combines with J gene TRBJ1-4; unclear D gene. Germline V CDR1 and CDR2: MGHRA, YSYEKL. This CDR3 contains 17 residues. The germline V and J ends were trimmed by 0 bases and 0 bases, with 11 bases remaining between them. DNA for the CDR3: TGCGCCAGCAGCCAAGACCGGGAGCGGGCAACTAATGAAAAACTGTTTTTT. Amino acid sequence: CASSQDRERATNEKLFF.

The chain joins TRBV5-5 to TRBJ1-1; D is unresolved. Trimming removed 0 bases from V and 0 bases from J, with 6 bases in between. CDR1 is SGHKS and CDR2 is YYEKEE in the germline V gene (reference sequence). The CDR3 spans 14 residues. The CDR3 DNA sequence: TGTGCCAGCAGCTTGGACAGAATGAACACTGAAGCTTTCTTT. It is translated as CASSLDRMNTEAFF.

The chain joins TRBV9 to TRBJ2-2; D might be TRBD1 (6 bases). Germline V gives CDR1 SGDLS, CDR2 YYNGEE. V was clipped by 4 bases and J by 3 bases, with 13 bases between them. The CDR3 length is 15 residues. CDR3 residues: CASSRKDSYTGELFF. The CDR3 DNA follows: TGTGCCAGCAGCCGAAAGGACAGCTACACCGGGGAGCTGTTTTTT.

The J gene is TRBJ2-5, the V gene TRBV5-1; TRBD2 matches at 7 bases. This CDR3 contains 14 residues. Per germline, CDR1 SGHRS and CDR2 YFSETQ. J was trimmed by 2 bases and V by 6 bases; bases with no gene match: 7. CDR3 DNA sequence: TGCGCCAGCACAATCACGGGGGGTCAAGAGACCCAGTACTTC. Encoded protein: CASTITGGQETQYF.

The genes are TRBV5-6 and TRBJ2-1; D may be TRBD1 (5 bases). The CDR3 has 15 residues. The germline V gene encodes CDR1 SGHDT and CDR2 YYEEEE. Trimming removed 2 bases at V and 4 bases at J, with 13 bases between. The CDR3 protein is CASSFATDPYNEQFF. As DNA, the CDR3 is TGTGCCAGCAGCTTTGCGACAGACCCTTACAATGAGCAGTTCTTC.

The rearrangement uses TRBV19 and TRBJ2-3; D might be TRBD1 (6 bases). The germline V gene has CDR1 LNHDA and CDR2 SQIVND (reference sequence). Trimming took 3 bases from V and 3 from J, leaving 13 bases between them. CDR3 length equals 15 residues. As DNA, the CDR3 is TGTGCCAGTAGTATGGGGGCTATTCGGACAGATACGCAGTATTTT. This codes for CASSMGAIRTDTQYF.

J is TRBJ1-5 and V is TRBV19; D is unclear. The germline V gene has CDR1 LNHDA and CDR2 SQIVND (reference sequence). CDR3 length: 12 amino acids. The V gene lost 3 bases and the J gene lost 7 bases, with 7 bases spanning the gap. The CDR3 reads CASSILLQPQHF. CDR3 DNA sequence: TGTGCCAGTAGTATTCTCCTGCAGCCCCAGCATTTT.

The chain has TRBV5-1 and TRBJ1-1; a weak D match, TRBD1 (5 bases). There are 15 residues in the CDR3. Trimming shortened V by 7 bases and J by 0 bases, and 16 bases separated the two germline ends. The germline V gene encodes CDR1 SGHRS and CDR2 YFSETQ. CDR3 residues: CASRRGVTMNTEAFF. The CDR3 region has the DNA TGCGCCAGCCGTCGGGGGGTAACGATGAACACTGAAGCTTTCTTT.

V gene TRBV18 combines with J gene TRBJ2-7; 7 bases are a match to TRBD2. V was clipped by 3 bases and J by 3 bases; unmatched bases: 5. The germline V gene has CDR1 KGHSH and CDR2 LQKENI. The CDR3 extends over 14 amino acids. DNA of the CDR3: TGTGCCAGCTCACCGGGCGGGAGAGGCTACGAGCAGTACTTC. This sequence encodes CASSPGGRGYEQYF.

The CDR3 protein is CASSFPGYYEQYF. In DNA, the CDR3 is TGTGCCAGCAGCTTCCCAGGGTACTACGAGCAGTACTTC. The chain uses TRBV7-9 and TRBJ2-7; D might be TRBD1 (5 bases). The V gene's germline CDR1 is SEHNR and CDR2 FQNEAQ (reference sequence). This CDR3 has 13 residues. The V end was cut by 3 bases, the J end by 3 bases, with 9 bases between.